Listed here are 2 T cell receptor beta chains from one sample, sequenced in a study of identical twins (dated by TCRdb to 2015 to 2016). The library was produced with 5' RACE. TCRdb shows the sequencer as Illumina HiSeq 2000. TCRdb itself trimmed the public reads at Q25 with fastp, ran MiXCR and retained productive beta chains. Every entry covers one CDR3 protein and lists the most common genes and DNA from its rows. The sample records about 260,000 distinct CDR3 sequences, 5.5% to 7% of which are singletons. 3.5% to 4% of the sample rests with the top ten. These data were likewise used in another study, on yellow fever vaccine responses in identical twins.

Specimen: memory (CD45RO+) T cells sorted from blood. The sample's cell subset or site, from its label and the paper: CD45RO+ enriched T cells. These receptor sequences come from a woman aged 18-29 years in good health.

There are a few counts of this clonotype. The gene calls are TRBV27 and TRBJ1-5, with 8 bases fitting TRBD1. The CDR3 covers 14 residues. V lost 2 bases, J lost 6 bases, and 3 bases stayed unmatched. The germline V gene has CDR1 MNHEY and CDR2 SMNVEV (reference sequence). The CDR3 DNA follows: TGTGCCAGCAGTTTACGGGACAGGTTTCAGCCCCAGCATTTT. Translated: CASSLRDRFQPQHF.

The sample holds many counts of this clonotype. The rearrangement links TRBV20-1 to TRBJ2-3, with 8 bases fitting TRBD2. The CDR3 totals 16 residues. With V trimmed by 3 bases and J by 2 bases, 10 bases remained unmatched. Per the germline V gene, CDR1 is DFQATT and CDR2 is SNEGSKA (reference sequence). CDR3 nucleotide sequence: TGCAGTGCTAGGAGGGGGGTAGCGGGATACACAGATACGCAGTATTTT. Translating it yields CSARRGVAGYTDTQYF.